The present T cell receptor beta chain was sequenced within a study of OX40 agonist ivuxolimab in advanced cancers. The method was immunoSEQ multiplex PCR; TCRdb's version includes in-frame clones alone and lacks a portion of them. The sample has about 63,000 clones; 81% are singletons. V dropped 2 bases and J dropped 5; count of bases not matched to a gene: 16. CDR1 and CDR2 (germline): GTSNPN, SVGIG (reference sequence). The CDR3 extends over 17 amino acids. The sequence was obtained from an adult with an advanced solid tumor such as melanoma, head and neck, liver or kidney cancer. The chain is built from TRBV30 and TRBJ1-1; 8 positions match TRBD1. The sample in question was CD4+ or CD8+ T cells sorted from blood, obtained in a trial of the OX40 agonist ivuxolimab. CDR3 in amino acids: CAWSRRTGFHFVTEAFF. In DNA, the CDR3 is TGTGCCTGGAGTCGGCGGACAGGGTTCCACTTCGTGACTGAAGCTTTCTTT.